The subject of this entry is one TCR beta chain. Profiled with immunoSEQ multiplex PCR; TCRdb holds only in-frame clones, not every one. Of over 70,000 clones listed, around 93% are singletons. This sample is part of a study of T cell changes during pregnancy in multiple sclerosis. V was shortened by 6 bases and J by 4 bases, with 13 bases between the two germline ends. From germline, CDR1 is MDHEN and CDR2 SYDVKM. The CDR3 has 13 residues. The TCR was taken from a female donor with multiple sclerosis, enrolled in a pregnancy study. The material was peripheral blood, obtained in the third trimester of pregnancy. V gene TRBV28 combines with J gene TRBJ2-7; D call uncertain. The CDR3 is CASRQSVVYEQYF. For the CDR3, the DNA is TGTGCCAGCAGACAGTCCGTGGTGTACGAGCAGTACTTC.